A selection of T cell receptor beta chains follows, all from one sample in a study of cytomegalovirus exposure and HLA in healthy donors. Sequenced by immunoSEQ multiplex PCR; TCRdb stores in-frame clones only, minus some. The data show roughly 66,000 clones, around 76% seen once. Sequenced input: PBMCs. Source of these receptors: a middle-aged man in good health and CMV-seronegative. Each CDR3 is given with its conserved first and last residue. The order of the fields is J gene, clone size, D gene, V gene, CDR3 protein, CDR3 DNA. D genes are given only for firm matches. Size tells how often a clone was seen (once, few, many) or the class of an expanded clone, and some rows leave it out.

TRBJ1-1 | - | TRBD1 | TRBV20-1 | CSALRGSEAFF | TGCAGTGCTCTCAGGGGGTCTGAAGCTTTCTTT
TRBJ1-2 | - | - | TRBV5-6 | CASSFSLALGYTF | TGTGCCAGCAGCTTTTCATTAGCGCTGGGCTACACCTTC
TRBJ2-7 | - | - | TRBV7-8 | CASSLTESYEQYF | TGTGCCAGCAGCTTAACAGAATCCTACGAGCAGTACTTC
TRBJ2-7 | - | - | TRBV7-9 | CASSLEVGEQYF | TGTGCCAGCAGCTTAGAAGTCGGTGAGCAGTACTTC
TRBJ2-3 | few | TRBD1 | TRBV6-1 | CASSSGTGGADTQYF | TGTGCCAGCAGTTCCGGGACAGGGGGCGCAGATACGCAGTATTTT
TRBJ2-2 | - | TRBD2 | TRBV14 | CASSLLRTSGRENTGELFF | TGTGCCAGCAGCCTACTCAGGACTAGCGGGAGGGAGAACACCGGGGAGCTGTTTTTT
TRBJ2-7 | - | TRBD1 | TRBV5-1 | CASSLQGDKDEQYF | TGCGCCAGCAGCTTGCAGGGGGATAAGGACGAGCAGTACTTC
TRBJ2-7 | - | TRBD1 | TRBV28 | CASSSGTGPYEQYF | TGTGCCAGCAGTTCCGGGACAGGCCCCTACGAGCAGTACTTC
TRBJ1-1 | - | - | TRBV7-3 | CASSSGPEMNTEAFF | TGTGCCAGCAGTTCAGGGCCGGAAATGAACACTGAAGCTTTCTTT
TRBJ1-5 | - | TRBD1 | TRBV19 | CASRSTGANQPQHF | TGTGCCAGTAGGAGCACAGGGGCAAATCAGCCCCAGCATTTT
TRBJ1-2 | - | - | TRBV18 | CASSPETGPTSGYTF | TGTGCCAGCTCTCCTGAGACAGGACCCACCTCTGGCTACACCTTC
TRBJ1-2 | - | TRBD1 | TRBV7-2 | CASSLAQGEGYTF | TGTGCCAGCAGCTTAGCTCAGGGGGAGGGCTACACCTTC
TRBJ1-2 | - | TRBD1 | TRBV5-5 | CASSTGVYGYTF | TGTGCCAGCAGCACAGGGGTCTATGGCTACACCTTC
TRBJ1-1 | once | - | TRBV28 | CASSLSPVNTEAFF | TGTGCCAGCAGTTTAAGTCCAGTCAACACTGAAGCTTTCTTT
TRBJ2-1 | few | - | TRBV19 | CASSIEPSSYNEQFF | TGTGCCAGTAGTATAGAACCGAGCTCCTACAATGAGCAGTTCTTC
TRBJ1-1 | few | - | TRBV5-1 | CASSDLSMGGKAFF | TGCGCCAGCAGCGACCTTTCCATGGGGGGAAAAGCTTTCTTT
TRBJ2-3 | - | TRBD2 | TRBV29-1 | CSVEDRAAGGPPDTQYF | TGCAGCGTTGAAGATCGGGCAGCGGGAGGGCCTCCAGATACGCAGTATTTT
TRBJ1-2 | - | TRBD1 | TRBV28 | CASSLWGTGQSYGYTF | TGTGCCAGCAGTTTATGGGGGACAGGGCAAAGCTATGGCTACACCTTC
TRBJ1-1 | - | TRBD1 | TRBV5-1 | CASSLSVSDRAYTEAFF | TGCGCCAGCAGCTTGTCGGTCTCGGACAGGGCGTACACTGAAGCTTTCTTT
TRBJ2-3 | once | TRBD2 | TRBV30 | CAWSILAGPRYF | TGTGCCTGGAGTATACTAGCGGGCCCAAGGTATTTT
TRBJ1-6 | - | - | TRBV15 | CATSRGVENSPLHF | TGTGCCACCAGCCGGGGGGTTGAGAATTCACCCCTCCACTTT
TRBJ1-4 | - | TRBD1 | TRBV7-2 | CASSGQGRFEKLFF | TGTGCCAGCAGTGGACAGGGGAGATTCGAAAAACTGTTTTTT
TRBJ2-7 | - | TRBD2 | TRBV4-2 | CASSLTGTSDSYEQYF | TGTGCCAGCAGCCTAACCGGGACTAGCGACTCCTACGAGCAGTACTTC
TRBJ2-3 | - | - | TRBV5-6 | CASSLQGISNTDTQYF | TGTGCCAGCAGCTTGCAGGGGATCTCCAACACAGATACGCAGTATTTT
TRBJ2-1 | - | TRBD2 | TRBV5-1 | CASSGLAGVDEQFF | TGCGCCAGCAGCGGACTAGCGGGAGTCGATGAGCAGTTCTTC
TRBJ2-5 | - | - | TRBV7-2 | CASSSHFWETQYF | TGTGCCAGCAGCTCTCACTTTTGGGAGACCCAGTACTTC
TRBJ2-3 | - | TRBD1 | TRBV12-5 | CASGRDRGFADTQYF | TGTGCTAGTGGCCGGGACAGGGGCTTCGCAGATACGCAGTATTTT
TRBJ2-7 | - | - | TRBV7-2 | CASSLEQAAYEQYF | TGTGCCAGCAGCTTAGAACAGGCGGCCTACGAGCAGTACTTC
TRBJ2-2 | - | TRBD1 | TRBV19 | CASSRGTVGIGELFF | TGTGCCAGTAGTAGAGGGACAGTAGGGATCGGGGAGCTGTTTTTT
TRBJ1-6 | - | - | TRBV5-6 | CASSLVARVNSPLHF | TGTGCCAGCAGCTTGGTGGCCAGGGTCAATTCACCCCTCCACTTT
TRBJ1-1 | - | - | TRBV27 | CASSLSPDTEAFF | TGTGCCAGCAGTTTATCTCCAGACACTGAAGCTTTCTTT
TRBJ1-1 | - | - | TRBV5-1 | CASSLADSMNTEAFF | TGCGCCAGCAGCTTGGCGGACAGCATGAACACTGAAGCTTTCTTT
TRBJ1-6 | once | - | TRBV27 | CASSSRTKGSPLHF | TGTGCCAGCAGTAGTAGGACAAAAGGTTCACCCCTCCACTTT
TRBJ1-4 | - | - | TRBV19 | CASSMPGRTNEKLFF | TGTGCCAGTAGTATGCCGGGAAGGACTAATGAAAAACTGTTTTTT
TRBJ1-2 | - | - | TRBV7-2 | CASSFLDRLDYGYTF | TGTGCCAGCAGCTTCCTTGACCGCCTAGACTATGGCTACACCTTC
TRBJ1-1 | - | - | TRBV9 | CASSVALSGGREAFF | TGTGCCAGCAGCGTGGCACTTTCGGGGGGAAGGGAAGCTTTCTTT
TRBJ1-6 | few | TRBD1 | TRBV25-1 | CASSGDRDNSPLHF | TGTGCCAGCAGCGGGGACAGGGATAATTCACCCCTCCACTTT
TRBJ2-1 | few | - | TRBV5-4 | CASSLETDEQFF | TGTGCCAGCAGCTTGGAAACGGATGAGCAGTTCTTC
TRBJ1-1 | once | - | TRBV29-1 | CSVAQGRTEAFF | TGCAGCGTTGCGCAGGGGAGAACTGAAGCTTTCTTT
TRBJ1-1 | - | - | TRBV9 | CASSVHPGNTEAFF | TGTGCCAGCAGCGTACATCCAGGCAACACTGAAGCTTTCTTT
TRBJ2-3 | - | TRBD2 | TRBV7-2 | CASSLGGRREEAQYF | TGTGCCAGCAGCTTAGGGGGGCGGCGGGAGGAAGCGCAGTATTTT
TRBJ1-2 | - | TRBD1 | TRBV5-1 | CASSSDRGANYGYTF | TGCGCCAGCAGCTCCGACAGGGGAGCTAACTATGGCTACACCTTC
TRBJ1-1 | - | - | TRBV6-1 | CASTSQEGGDTEAFF | TGTGCCAGCACGTCTCAGGAAGGAGGGGACACTGAAGCTTTCTTT
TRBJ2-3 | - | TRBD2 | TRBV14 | CASSRRTSGSTDTQYF | TGTGCCAGCAGCCGTCGGACTAGCGGGAGCACAGATACGCAGTATTTT
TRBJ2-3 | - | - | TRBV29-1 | CSVTGFFNTDTQYF | TGCAGCGTCACGGGGTTCTTCAACACAGATACGCAGTATTTT
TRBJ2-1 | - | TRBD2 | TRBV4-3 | CASSLERDSYNEQFF | TGCGCCAGCAGCCTAGAGCGGGACTCCTACAATGAGCAGTTCTTC
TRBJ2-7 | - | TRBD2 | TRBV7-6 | CASSQDTSGGSYEQYF | TGTGCCAGCAGCCAAGATACTAGCGGGGGTTCCTACGAGCAGTACTTC
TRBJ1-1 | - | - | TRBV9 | CASSIEAENTEAFF | TGTGCCAGCAGCATCGAGGCGGAGAACACTGAAGCTTTCTTT
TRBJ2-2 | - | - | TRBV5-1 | CASSPRPLSGTGELFF | TGCGCCAGCAGCCCAAGACCCCTTTCGGGCACCGGGGAGCTGTTTTTT
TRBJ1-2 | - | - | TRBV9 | CASGVANYGYTF | TGTGCCAGCGGAGTTGCTAACTATGGCTACACCTTC
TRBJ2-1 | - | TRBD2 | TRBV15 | CATSRDRLAAYYNEQFF | TGTGCCACCAGCAGAGATCGCCTAGCGGCTTATTACAATGAGCAGTTCTTC
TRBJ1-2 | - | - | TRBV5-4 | CASSPTGYGYTF | TGTGCCAGCAGCCCTACGGGATATGGCTACACCTTC
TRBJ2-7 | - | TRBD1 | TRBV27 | CASSLAGQGDEQYF | TGTGCCAGCAGTTTAGCGGGACAGGGCGACGAGCAGTACTTC
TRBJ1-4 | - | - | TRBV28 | CASLGISNEKLFF | TGTGCCAGCTTGGGCATCAGTAATGAAAAACTGTTTTTT
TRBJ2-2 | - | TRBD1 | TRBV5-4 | CASSRDRVANTGELFF | TGTGCCAGCAGTCGGGACAGGGTCGCGAACACCGGGGAGCTGTTTTTT